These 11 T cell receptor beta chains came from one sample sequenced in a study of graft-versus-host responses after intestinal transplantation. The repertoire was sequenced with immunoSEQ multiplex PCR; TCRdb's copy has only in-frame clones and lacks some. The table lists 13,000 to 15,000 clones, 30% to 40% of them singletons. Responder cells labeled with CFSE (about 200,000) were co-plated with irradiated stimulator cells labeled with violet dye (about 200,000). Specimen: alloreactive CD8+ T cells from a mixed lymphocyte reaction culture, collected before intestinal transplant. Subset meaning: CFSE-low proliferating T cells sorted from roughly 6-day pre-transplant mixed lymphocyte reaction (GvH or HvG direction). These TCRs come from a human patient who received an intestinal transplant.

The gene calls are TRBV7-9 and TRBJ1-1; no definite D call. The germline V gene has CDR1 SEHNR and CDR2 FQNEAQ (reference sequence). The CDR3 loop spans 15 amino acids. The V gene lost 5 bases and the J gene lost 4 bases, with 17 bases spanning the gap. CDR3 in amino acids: CASSPTRPGGTEAFF. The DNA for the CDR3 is TGTGCCAGCAGCCCGACAAGACCCGGTGGCACTGAAGCTTTCTTT.

The CDR3 DNA reads TGTGCCAGCAGTCCCCGTGCGGCACTCCTCTATGGCTACACCTTC. It encodes CASSPRAALLYGYTF. The gene calls are TRBV6-1 and TRBJ1-2, with D unclear. Deletions cut 5 bases from V and 4 bases from J, with 17 bases between. CDR1 MNHNS and CDR2 SASEGT come from the germline V gene. This CDR3 comprises 15 residues.

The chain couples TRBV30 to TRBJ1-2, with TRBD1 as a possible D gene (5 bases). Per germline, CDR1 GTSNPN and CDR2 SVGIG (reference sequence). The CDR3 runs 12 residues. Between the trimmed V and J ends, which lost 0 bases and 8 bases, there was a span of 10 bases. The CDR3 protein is CAWSVGGYGYTF. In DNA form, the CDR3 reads TGTGCCTGGAGTGTGGGGGGGTACGGCTACACCTTC.

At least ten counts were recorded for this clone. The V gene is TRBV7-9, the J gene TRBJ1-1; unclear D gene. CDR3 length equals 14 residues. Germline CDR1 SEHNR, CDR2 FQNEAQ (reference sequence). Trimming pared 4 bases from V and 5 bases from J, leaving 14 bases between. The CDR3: CASSWADSGTEAFF. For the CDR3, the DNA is TGTGCCAGCAGCTGGGCGGATTCGGGAACTGAAGCTTTCTTT.

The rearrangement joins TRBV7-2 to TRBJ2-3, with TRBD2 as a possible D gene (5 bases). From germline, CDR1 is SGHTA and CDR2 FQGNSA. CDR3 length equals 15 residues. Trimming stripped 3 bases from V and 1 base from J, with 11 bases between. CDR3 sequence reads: CASSFGVRGTDTQYF. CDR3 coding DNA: TGTGCCAGCAGCTTCGGGGTTAGGGGCACAGATACGCAGTATTTT.

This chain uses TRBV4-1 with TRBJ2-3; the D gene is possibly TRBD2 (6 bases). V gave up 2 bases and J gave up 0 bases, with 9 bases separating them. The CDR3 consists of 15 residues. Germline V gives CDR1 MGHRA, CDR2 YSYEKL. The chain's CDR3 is CASSQLAPSTDTQYF. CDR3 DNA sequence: TGCGCCAGCAGCCAACTAGCGCCTAGCACAGATACGCAGTATTTT.

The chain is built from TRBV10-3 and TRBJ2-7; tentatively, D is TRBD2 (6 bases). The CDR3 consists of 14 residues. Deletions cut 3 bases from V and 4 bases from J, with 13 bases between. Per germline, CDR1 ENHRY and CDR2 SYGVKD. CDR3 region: CAISDPGTGYEQYF. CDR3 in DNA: TGTGCCATCAGTGACCCGGGGACTGGATACGAGCAGTACTTC.

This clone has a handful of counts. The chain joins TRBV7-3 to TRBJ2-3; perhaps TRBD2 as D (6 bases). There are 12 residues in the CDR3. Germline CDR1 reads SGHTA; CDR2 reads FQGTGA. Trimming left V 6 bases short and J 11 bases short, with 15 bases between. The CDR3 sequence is CASRRKIAEQYF. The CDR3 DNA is TGTGCCAGCAGACGAAAAATAGCGGAGCAGTATTTT.

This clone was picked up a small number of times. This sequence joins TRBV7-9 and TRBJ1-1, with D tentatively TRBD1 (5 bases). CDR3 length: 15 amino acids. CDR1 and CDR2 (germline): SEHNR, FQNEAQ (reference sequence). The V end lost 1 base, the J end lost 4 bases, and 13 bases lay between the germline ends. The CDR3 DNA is TGTGCCAGCAGCTTAGATGTTTCGGGGGGCACTGAAGCTTTCTTT. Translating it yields CASSLDVSGGTEAFF.

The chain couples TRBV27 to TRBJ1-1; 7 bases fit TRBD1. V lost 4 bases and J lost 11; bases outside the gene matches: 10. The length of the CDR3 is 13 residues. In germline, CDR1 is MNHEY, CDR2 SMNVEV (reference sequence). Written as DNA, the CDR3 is TGTGCCAGCAGTTCCGGAAACACAGGGGATGCTTTCTTT. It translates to CASSSGNTGDAFF.

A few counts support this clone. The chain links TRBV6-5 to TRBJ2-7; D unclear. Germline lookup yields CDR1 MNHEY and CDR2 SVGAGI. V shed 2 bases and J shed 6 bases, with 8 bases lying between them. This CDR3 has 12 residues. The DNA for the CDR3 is TGTGCCAGCAGTTACGATTTCGGCGAGCAGTACTTC. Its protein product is CASSYDFGEQYF.